This T cell receptor beta chain is from a study of shared clonotypes between healthy human individuals. Study conclusions and caveats: Memory subsets generally showed smaller estimated richness than naive subsets did. What rarefaction showed was incomplete sorted-subset sequencing despite large depth. It was anticipated that sequencing depth would influence how many clonotypes donors shared.

The data were produced by immunoSEQ multiplex PCR, yet TCRdb's version contains in-frame clones alone and is incomplete. The table shows around 610,000 clones, with roughly 95% occurring only once. Selected positively for CCR7 and CD45RO-negative, naive CD8 cells excluded terminally differentiated effector memory CD45RA+ cells. Nashville, Tennessee was home to all donors, who were Caucasian adults. Note on this clone: Its cognate antigen is unknown.

This receptor was obtained from a woman in her 30s in good health. The sample comprised naive CD8+ T cells sorted from blood.

CDR3 protein: CASSHPLRANYEQYF. The CDR3 nucleotides are TGTGCCAGCAGCCATCCCCTCCGTGCAAACTACGAGCAGTACTTC. The rearrangement uses TRBV4-2 and TRBJ2-7; unclear D gene. The germline V gene has CDR1 LGHNA and CDR2 YNFKEQ. There are 15 residues in the CDR3. The ends were cut back, 3 bases at V and 3 bases at J, with 15 bases in the middle.